The entry below gives a single TCR beta chain sequence along with its context. Data came from immunoSEQ multiplex PCR; TCRdb stores just in-frame clones and leaves some out. The table records 380,000 or so clones, more than 70% of them present only once. The data are from a study of blood T cell repertoires in COVID-19. Germline loops: CDR1 SNHLY, CDR2 FYNNEI. V gave up 8 bases and J gave up 2 bases; unmatched junction bases: 4. This CDR3 has 14 residues. The origin of this receptor is a man aged 35-49 years with acute or convalescent COVID-19. Sequenced sample: peripheral blood. The V gene is TRBV2, the J gene TRBJ2-1, with 9 positions matching TRBD2. CDR3 nucleotide sequence: TGTGCCAGCGCCAGGACTAGCGCCTACAATGAGCAGTTCTTC. It codes for CASARTSAYNEQFF. Full variable domain (missing parts from reference TRBV2 and TRBJ2-1): EPEVTQTPSHQVTQMGQEVILRCVPISNHLYFYWYRQILGQKVEFLVSFYNNEISEKSEIFDDQFSVERPDGSNFTLKIRSTKLEDSAMYFCASARTSAYNEQFFGPGTRLTVL.